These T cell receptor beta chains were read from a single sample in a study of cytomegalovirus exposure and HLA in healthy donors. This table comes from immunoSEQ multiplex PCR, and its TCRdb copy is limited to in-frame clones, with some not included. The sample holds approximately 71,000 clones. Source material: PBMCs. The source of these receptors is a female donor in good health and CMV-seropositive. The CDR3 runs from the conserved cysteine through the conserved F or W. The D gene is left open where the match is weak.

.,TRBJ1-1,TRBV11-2,TGTGCCAGCAGGGGGGGGCAGGACACTGAAGCTTTCTTT,CASRGGQDTEAFF
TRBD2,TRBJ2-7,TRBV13,TGTGCCAGCCGGTGGCGGGGGGAAACCTACGAGCAGTACTTC,CASRWRGETYEQYF
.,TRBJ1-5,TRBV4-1,TGCGCCAGCAGCCAAGAGGGGGCAGGGCGGCGCAATCAGCCCCAGCATTTT,CASSQEGAGRRNQPQHF
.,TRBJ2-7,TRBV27,TGTGCCAGCAGTTCCCCTAGCTGGCCCTACGAGCAGTACTTC,CASSSPSWPYEQYF
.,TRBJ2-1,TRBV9,TGTGCCAGCAGCGTACAGACAGGACCCGTCTATGAGCAGTTCTTC,CASSVQTGPVYEQFF
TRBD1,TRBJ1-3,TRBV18,TGTGCCAGCTCACCAACCCGGACAGGGGGAGGAAACACCATATATTTT,CASSPTRTGGGNTIYF
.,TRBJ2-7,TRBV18,TGTGCCAGCTCACCTTCTGGACAGAACGAGCAGTACTTC,CASSPSGQNEQYF
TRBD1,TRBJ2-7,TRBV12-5,TGTGCTAGTGGTCCCGGGACAGGGAGGTACGAGCAGTACTTC,CASGPGTGRYEQYF
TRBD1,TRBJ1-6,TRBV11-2,TGTGCCAGCAGCTCCCAGGGACAGGGAAATTCACCCCTCCACTTT,CASSSQGQGNSPLHF
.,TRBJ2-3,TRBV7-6,TGTGCCAGCAGCTTAAGCCTAGCGAAAAACGGAGATACGCAGTATTTT,CASSLSLAKNGDTQYF
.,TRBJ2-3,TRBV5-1,TGCGCCAGCAGCTTTAGAGATACGCAGTATTTT,CASSFRDTQYF
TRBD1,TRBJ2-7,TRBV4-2,TGTGCCAGCAGCCCCCAGGGGACAGGCCACTACGAGCAGTACTTC,CASSPQGTGHYEQYF
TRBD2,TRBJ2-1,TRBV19,TGTGCCAGTAGGGTGGCGGGGGGGCCCACTGAGCAGTTCTTC,CASRVAGGPTEQFF
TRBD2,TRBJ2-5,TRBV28,TGTGCCAGCAGCCCTAGCGGGAGACCTAAAGAGACCCAGTACTTC,CASSPSGRPKETQYF
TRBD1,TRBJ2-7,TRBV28,TGTGCCAGCAGTGCCACCGGGACAGGGCTCCACGAGCAGTACTTC,CASSATGTGLHEQYF
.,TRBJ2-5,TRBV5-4,TGTGCCAGCAGCTTGGATTCTTGGAGGGACCAGTACTTC,CASSLDSWRDQYF
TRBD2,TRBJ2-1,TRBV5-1,TGCGCCAGCAGCTATAGCGGGGGGCCAGTGGATGAGCAGTTCTTC,CASSYSGGPVDEQFF
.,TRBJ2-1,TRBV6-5,TGTGCCAGCAGTTACTCGATGTCAAGACTTCGGTTCTTC,CASSYSMSRLRFF
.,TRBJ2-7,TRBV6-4,TGTGCCAGCAGTAAGGACGAAGGGGGGGGGTACGAGCAGTACTTC,CASSKDEGGGYEQYF
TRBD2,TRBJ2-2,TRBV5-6,TGTGCCAGCACCGGACTAGCGGGGGTCACCGGGGAGCTGTTTTTT,CASTGLAGVTGELFF
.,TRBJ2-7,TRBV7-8,TGTGCCAGCAGCTTAGGGCAGGGGGGTCCCTACGAGCAGTACTTC,CASSLGQGGPYEQYF
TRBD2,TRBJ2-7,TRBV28,TGTGCCAGCAGTTTCCTTCCGGGTGGGGGGGAAACCTACGAGCAGTACTTC,CASSFLPGGGETYEQYF
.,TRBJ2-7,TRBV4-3,TGCGCCAGCAGCCAGGGGGGACAGCCCCCCTACGAGCAGTACTTC,CASSQGGQPPYEQYF
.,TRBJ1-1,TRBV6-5,TGTGCCAGCAGTTACGCCCTACCCCCCTACACTGAAGCTTTCTTT,CASSYALPPYTEAFF
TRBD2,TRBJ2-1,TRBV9,TGTGCCAGCAGTCCAGCGGGGAGTTCCTACAATGAGCAGTTCTTC,CASSPAGSSYNEQFF
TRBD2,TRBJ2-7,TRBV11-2,TGTGCCAGCACCAGCCCGCATGAAGGGCGGGGGGCCGGTTTATACTTC,CASTSPHEGRGAGLYF